This T cell receptor beta chain was identified in a study of OX40 agonist ivuxolimab in advanced cancers. Across the study: Anti-PD-1, anti-PD-L1 or anti-CTLA-4 therapy given earlier was allowed, and roughly 40% had some.

The junction had 8 bases not matched to a gene; V was cut back by 4 bases and J by 6 bases. From germline, CDR1 is SGHRS and CDR2 YFSETQ. This CDR3 is 15 amino acids long. This clone is a singleton in its sample. The antigen remains unidentified. Measured with immunoSEQ multiplex PCR; TCRdb has only the in-frame clones, and not every one. Here the sample spans 60,000 to 75,000 clones, around 88% being singletons. Study conclusions and caveats: Among T cells, CD8+ cells averaged more expanded clones than CD4+ cells.

The chain recombines TRBV5-1 with TRBJ2-2; 8 bases map to TRBD2. The TCR was taken from an adult with an advanced solid tumor such as melanoma, head and neck, liver or kidney cancer. The sample in question was CD4+ or CD8+ T cells sorted from blood, obtained in a trial of the OX40 agonist ivuxolimab. CDR3 nucleotide sequence: TGCGCCAGCAGCCCCGGGACTAGGGGTCCCGGGGAGCTGTTTTTT. Translation gives CASSPGTRGPGELFF.